Listed below are T cell receptor beta chains from one sample, sequenced in a study of OX40 agonist ivuxolimab in advanced cancers. TCRdb's copy holds only in-frame clones and misses some; the assay was immunoSEQ multiplex PCR. The repertoire holds 30,000 to 35,000 clones, approximately 90% seen once, with 38% in the top ten. Here the sequenced sample was CD4+ or CD8+ T cells sorted from blood, taken in a trial of the OX40 agonist ivuxolimab. The source of these receptors is an adult with an advanced solid tumor such as melanoma, head and neck, liver or kidney cancer. The CDR3 runs from the conserved cysteine through the conserved F or W. A D gene is named only where the DNA matches it firmly. The size field is filled for only some rows; it gives once, few, many or a size class.

15	TRBV19	NA	TRBJ1-5	NA	TGTGCCAGTAGTATACACAGGCCTGGCAATCAGCCCCAGCATTTT	CASSIHRPGNQPQHF
15	TRBV2	NA	TRBJ1-5	once	TGTGCCAGCAGTGCGGACGGCTATAGCAATCAGCCCCAGCATTTT	CASSADGYSNQPQHF
17	TRBV6-4	TRBD2	TRBJ2-1	NA	TGTGCCAGCAGTGACACAACTAGCGGGAGCTCCTACAATGAGCAGTTCTTC	CASSDTTSGSSYNEQFF
14	TRBV7-8	NA	TRBJ2-7	NA	TGTGCCAGCAGCTTAGGGCCAGGGACCTACGAGCAGTACTTC	CASSLGPGTYEQYF
17	TRBV10-3	TRBD2	TRBJ2-3	NA	TGTGCCACTGCCGGGACTAGCGGGAGGGCCGTCGCAGATACGCAGTATTTT	CATAGTSGRAVADTQYF
13	TRBV19	NA	TRBJ1-1	NA	TGTGCCAGTAGTATAGCTCTTGTCCGTGAAGCTTTCTTT	CASSIALVREAFF
14	TRBV27	NA	TRBJ1-5	few	TGTGCCAGCAGTTTATCGGGTAGCAATCAGCCCCAGCATTTT	CASSLSGSNQPQHF
15	TRBV4-3	TRBD1	TRBJ2-7	NA	TGCGCCAGCAGCCAAGGACAGGGGGGCGCCTACGAGCAGTACTTC	CASSQGQGGAYEQYF
13	TRBV7-9	NA	TRBJ2-1	NA	TGTGCCAGCACCATAGACTTTTACAATGAGCAGTTCTTC	CASTIDFYNEQFF
15	TRBV9	NA	TRBJ1-4	NA	TGTGCCAGCAGCGTAGCTGGGGGTAATCTAGAAAAACTGTTTTTT	CASSVAGGNLEKLFF
15	TRBV6-5	NA	TRBJ1-1	NA	TGTGCCAGCAGTTACTCTGTGGGTGGGAACACTGAAGCTTTCTTT	CASSYSVGGNTEAFF
15	TRBV7-9	NA	TRBJ2-7	NA	TGTGCCAGCAGCTTTACTACGGGACGCTCCTACGAGCAGTACTTC	CASSFTTGRSYEQYF
12	TRBV2	NA	TRBJ2-3	NA	TGTGCCAGCAGTGAATTGGAAGATACGCAGTATTTT	CASSELEDTQYF
13	TRBV29-1	NA	TRBJ2-5	few	TGCAGCGTTGAAGACTGGCAGCAAGAGACCCAGTACTTC	CSVEDWQQETQYF
13	TRBV28	TRBD2	TRBJ2-7	NA	TGTGCCAGCAGTTTGACTAGCGGAGGGGTGCAGTACTTC	CASSLTSGGVQYF
12	TRBV7-9	NA	TRBJ1-5	NA	TGTGCCAGCAGCCCCCCCAATCAGCCCCAGCATTTT	CASSPPNQPQHF
12	TRBV6-1	NA	TRBJ2-1	NA	TGTGCCAGCAGTGAAATTCGGGATGAGCAGTTCTTC	CASSEIRDEQFF
14	TRBV18	NA	TRBJ2-5	NA	TGTGCCAGCTCACCTTCGCGGAACCAAGAGACCCAGTACTTC	CASSPSRNQETQYF
14	TRBV4-3	NA	TRBJ2-7	NA	TGCGCCAGCAGCCAAGGGTTACAGTCAGACGAGCAGTACTTC	CASSQGLQSDEQYF
17	TRBV7-6	TRBD2	TRBJ2-2	NA	TGTGCCAGCAGCGGCCTCTCCGGGACTAGTGGGACCGGGGAGCTGTTTTTT	CASSGLSGTSGTGELFF
12	TRBV6-6	NA	TRBJ2-1	NA	TGTGCCAGCAGTTGGACCTACAATGAGCAGTTCTTC	CASSWTYNEQFF
12	TRBV19	NA	TRBJ2-1	NA	TGTGCCACCCAAGGACCCTACAATGAGCAGTTCTTC	CATQGPYNEQFF
16	TRBV27	TRBD2	TRBJ2-1	NA	TGTGCCAGCAGTATCTCACTAGCGGGGTGGAGCAATGAGCAGTTCTTC	CASSISLAGWSNEQFF
15	TRBV27	TRBD2	TRBJ2-1	NA	TGTGCCAGCACCTCAAGGGAGGGCCCCTACAATGAGCAGTTCTTC	CASTSREGPYNEQFF
12	TRBV5-6	TRBD1	TRBJ2-7	NA	TGTGCCAGCAGCTTAGGGGGCCCCGAGCAGTACTTC	CASSLGGPEQYF
14	TRBV9	NA	TRBJ2-2	NA	TGTGCCAGCAGGAAGACAGTGAACACCGGGGAGCTGTTTTTT	CASRKTVNTGELFF
15	TRBV6-1	NA	TRBJ2-7	NA	TGTGCCAGCAGTGAAGCAAGGGCAGGGCGATACGAGCAGTACTTC	CASSEARAGRYEQYF
14	TRBV5-4	NA	TRBJ2-5	NA	TGTGCCAGCAGGGTAGGGCGGGCGGATGAGACCCAGTACTTC	CASRVGRADETQYF
12	TRBV5-3	NA	TRBJ2-1	once	TGTGCCAGAAGCTCCGGGTTTGTTGAGCAGTTCTTC	CARSSGFVEQFF
16	TRBV4-1	NA	TRBJ2-5	NA	TGCGCCAGCAGCCAAGTGGTACGGGTGGACGTGGAGACCCAGTACTTC	CASSQVVRVDVETQYF
12	TRBV27	NA	TRBJ1-1	once	TGTGCCAGCATAGCGGGGAACACTGAAGCTTTCTTT	CASIAGNTEAFF
12	TRBV21-1	NA	TRBJ2-1	NA	TGTGCCAGCACTACCAGGGTGTATGAGCAGTTCTTC	CASTTRVYEQFF
16	TRBV5-1	NA	TRBJ2-6	NA	TGCGCCAGCAGCGCTCAGGGACTCTCAGGGGCCAACGTCCTGACTTTC	CASSAQGLSGANVLTF
11	TRBV7-3	NA	TRBJ1-1	NA	TGTGCCAGCAGCTTCTTAACTGAAGCTTTCTTT	CASSFLTEAFF
15	TRBV4-2	NA	TRBJ1-1	NA	TGTGCCAGCAGCCAAATCCCGACAGGCGACACTGAAGCTTTCTTT	CASSQIPTGDTEAFF
15	TRBV6-4	TRBD2	TRBJ2-1	NA	TGTGCCAGCAGTGACTCGACTAGCGGCTACAATGAGCAGTTCTTC	CASSDSTSGYNEQFF
14	TRBV9	NA	TRBJ1-1	NA	TGTGCCAGCAGCCCTACGGGGGCGAACACTGAAGCTTTCTTT	CASSPTGANTEAFF